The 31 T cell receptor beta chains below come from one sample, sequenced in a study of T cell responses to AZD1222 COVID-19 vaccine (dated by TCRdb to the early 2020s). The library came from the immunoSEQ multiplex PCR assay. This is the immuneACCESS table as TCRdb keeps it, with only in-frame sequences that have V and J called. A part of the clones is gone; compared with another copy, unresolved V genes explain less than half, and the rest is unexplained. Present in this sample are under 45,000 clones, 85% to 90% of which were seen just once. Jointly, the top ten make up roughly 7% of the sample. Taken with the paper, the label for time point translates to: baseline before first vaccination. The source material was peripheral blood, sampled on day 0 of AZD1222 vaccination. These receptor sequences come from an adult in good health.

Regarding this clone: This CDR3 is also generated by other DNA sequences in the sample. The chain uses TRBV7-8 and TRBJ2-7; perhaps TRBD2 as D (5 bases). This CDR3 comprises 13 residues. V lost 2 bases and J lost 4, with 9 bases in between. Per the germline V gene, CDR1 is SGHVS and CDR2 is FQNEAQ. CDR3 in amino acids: CASSLSRGYEQYF. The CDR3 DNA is TGTGCCAGCAGCTTATCCCGGGGTTACGAGCAGTACTTC. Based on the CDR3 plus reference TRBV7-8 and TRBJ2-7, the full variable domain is GAGVSQSPRYKVAKRGQDVALRCDPISGHVSLFWYQQALGQGPEFLTYFQNEAQLDKSGLPSDRFFAERPEGSVSTLKIQRTQQEDSAVYLCASSLSRGYEQYFGPGTRLTVT.

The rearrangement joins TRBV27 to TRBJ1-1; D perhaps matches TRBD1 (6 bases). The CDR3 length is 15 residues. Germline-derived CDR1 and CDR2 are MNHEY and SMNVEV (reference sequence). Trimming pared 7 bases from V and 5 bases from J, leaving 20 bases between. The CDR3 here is CASTLAGGRGTEAFF. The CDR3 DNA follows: TGTGCCAGCACCCTTGCGGGGGGCCGGGGGACTGAAGCTTTCTTT.

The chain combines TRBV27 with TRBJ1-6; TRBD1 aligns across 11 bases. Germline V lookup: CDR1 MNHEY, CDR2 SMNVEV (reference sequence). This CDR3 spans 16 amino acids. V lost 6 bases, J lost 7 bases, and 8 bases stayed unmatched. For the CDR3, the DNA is TGTGCCAGCAGAACCGGGACAGGGGGATCGAATTCACCCCTCCACTTT. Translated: CASRTGTGGSNSPLHF.

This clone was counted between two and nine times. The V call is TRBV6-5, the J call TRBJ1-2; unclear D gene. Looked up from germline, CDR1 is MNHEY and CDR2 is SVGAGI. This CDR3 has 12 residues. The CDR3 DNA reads TGTCTGGCTCAAGGAGTAGGGTACGGCTACACCTTC. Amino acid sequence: CLAQGVGYGYTF.

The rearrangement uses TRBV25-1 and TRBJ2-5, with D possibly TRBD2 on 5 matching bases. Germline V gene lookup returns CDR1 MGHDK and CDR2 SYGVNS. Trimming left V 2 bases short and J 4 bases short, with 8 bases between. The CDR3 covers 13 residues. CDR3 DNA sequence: TGTGCCAGCAGTGAACTCCGGGGAGAGACCCAGTACTTC. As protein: CASSELRGETQYF.

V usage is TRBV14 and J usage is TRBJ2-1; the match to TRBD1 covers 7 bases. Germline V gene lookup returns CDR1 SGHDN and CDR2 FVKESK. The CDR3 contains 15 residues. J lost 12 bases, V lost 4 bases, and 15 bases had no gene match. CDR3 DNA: TGTGCCAGCAGCCCGACAGGGTCGTCTACACGGGGGCAGTTCTTC. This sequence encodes CASSPTGSSTRGQFF.

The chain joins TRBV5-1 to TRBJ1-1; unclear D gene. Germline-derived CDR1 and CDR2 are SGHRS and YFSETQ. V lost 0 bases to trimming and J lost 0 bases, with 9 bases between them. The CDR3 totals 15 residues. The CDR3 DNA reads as TGCGCCAGCAGCTTGGGCCCCGGACTGAACACTGAAGCTTTCTTT. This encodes CASSLGPGLNTEAFF.

CDR3 in DNA: TGCGCCAGCAGCTTTGGGACAGGGGAAGGCTACACCTTC. It encodes CASSFGTGEGYTF. The chain employs TRBV5-1 and TRBJ1-2; 10 nucleotides agree with TRBD1. CDR3 length: 13 residues. The germline gives CDR1 SGHRS, CDR2 YFSETQ. Unmatched junction bases numbered 3, after V lost 2 bases and J lost 8 bases.

CDR3 protein: CASSRDRYYGYTF. In DNA form, the CDR3 reads TGTGCCAGCAGCAGGGACAGGTATTATGGCTACACCTTC. The chain employs TRBV7-2 and TRBJ1-2; 8 nucleotides line up with TRBD1. V lost 5 bases to trimming and J lost 5 bases; unmatched junction nucleotides: 4. CDR3 length equals 13 residues. The germline CDR1 and CDR2 sequences are SGHTA and FQGNSA.

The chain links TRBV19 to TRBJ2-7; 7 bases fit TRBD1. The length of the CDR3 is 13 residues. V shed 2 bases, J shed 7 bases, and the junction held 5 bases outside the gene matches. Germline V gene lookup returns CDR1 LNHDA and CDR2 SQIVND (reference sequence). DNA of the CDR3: TGTGCCAGTAGTATACGACAGGGTCTAGAGCAGTACTTC. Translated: CASSIRQGLEQYF.

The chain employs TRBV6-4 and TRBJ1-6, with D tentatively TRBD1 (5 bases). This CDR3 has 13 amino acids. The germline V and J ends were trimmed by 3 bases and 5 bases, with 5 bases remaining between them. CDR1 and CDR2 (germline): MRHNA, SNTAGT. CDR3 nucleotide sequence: TGTGCCAGCAGTGAAGGGGATAATTCACCCCTCCACTTT. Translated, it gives CASSEGDNSPLHF.

As DNA, the CDR3 is TGTGCCATCAGCACCGGACAATTGAACACTGAAGCTTTCTTT. Protein product: CAISTGQLNTEAFF. J is TRBJ1-1 and V is TRBV10-3; perhaps TRBD1 as D (5 bases). Per germline, CDR1 ENHRY and CDR2 SYGVKD. CDR3 length: 14 amino acids. Trimming removed 6 bases from V and 0 bases from J, with 11 bases in between.

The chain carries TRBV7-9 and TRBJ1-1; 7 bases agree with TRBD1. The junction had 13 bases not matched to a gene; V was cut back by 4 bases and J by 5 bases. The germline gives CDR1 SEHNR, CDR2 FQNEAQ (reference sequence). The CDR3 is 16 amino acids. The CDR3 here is CASSYTGAQRGTEAFF. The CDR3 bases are TGTGCCAGCAGCTACACAGGGGCCCAAAGGGGTACTGAAGCTTTCTTT.

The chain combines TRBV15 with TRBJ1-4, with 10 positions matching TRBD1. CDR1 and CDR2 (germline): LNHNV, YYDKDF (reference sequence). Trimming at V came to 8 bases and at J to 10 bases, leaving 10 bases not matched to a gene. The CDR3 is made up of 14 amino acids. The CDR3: CATGAGTGVGKLFF. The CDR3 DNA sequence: TGTGCCACCGGAGCCGGGACAGGGGTAGGAAAACTGTTTTTT.

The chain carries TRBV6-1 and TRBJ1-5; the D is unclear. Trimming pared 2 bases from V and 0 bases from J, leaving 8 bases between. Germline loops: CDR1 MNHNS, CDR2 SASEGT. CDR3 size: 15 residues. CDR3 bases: TGTGCCAGCAGTGAACAGGCCTATAGCAATCAGCCCCAGCATTTT. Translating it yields CASSEQAYSNQPQHF.

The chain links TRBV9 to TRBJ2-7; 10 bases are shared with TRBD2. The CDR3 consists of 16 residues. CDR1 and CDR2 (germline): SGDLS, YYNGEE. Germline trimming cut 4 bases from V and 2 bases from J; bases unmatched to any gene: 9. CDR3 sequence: CASSLGPGTSAYEQYF. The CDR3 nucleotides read TGTGCCAGCAGCCTAGGGCCAGGGACTAGCGCCTACGAGCAGTACTTC. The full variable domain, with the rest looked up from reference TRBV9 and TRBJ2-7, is DSGVTQTPKHLITATGQRVTLRCSPRSGDLSVYWYQQSLDQGLQFLIQYYNGEERAKGNILERFSAQQFPDLHSELNLSSLELGDSALYFCASSLGPGTSAYEQYFGPGTRLTVT.

The CDR3 is CASSLNSGNTIYF. Here the CDR3 DNA reads TGTGCCAGCAGCTTAAATTCAGGAAACACCATATATTTT. The V gene is TRBV7-6, the J gene TRBJ1-3; no clear D gene. The CDR3 length is 13 residues. Germline CDR1 is SGHVS and CDR2 is FNYEAQ. V was pared by 2 bases and J by 4 bases, with 6 bases between.

In DNA, the CDR3 is TGCAGTGCTAGTCCGGGAAGTTCTGGAAACACCATATATTTT. It encodes CSASPGSSGNTIYF. V gene TRBV20-1 combines with J gene TRBJ1-3, with no clear D. Germline CDR1 DFQATT, CDR2 SNEGSKA (reference sequence). The CDR3 consists of 14 residues. Trimming left V 3 bases short and J 1 base short, with 10 bases between.

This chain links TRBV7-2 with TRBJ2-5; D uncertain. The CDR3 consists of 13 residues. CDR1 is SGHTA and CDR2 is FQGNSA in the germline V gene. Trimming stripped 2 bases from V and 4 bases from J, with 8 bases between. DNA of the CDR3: TGTGCCAGCAGCTTATGGGTTACAGAGACCCAGTACTTC. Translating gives CASSLWVTETQYF.

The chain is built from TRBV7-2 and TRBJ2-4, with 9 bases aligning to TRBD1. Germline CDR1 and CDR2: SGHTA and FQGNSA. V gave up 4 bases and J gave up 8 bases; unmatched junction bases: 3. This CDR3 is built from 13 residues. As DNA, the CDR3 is TGTGCCAGCAGCTGGACAGGGGAGGACATTCAGTACTTC. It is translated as CASSWTGEDIQYF.

This CDR3 reads CASSYSGQGYEQYF. Written as DNA, the CDR3 is TGTGCCAGCAGTTACTCCGGACAGGGGTACGAGCAGTACTTC. The rearrangement joins TRBV6-6 to TRBJ2-7, with 9 nucleotides matching TRBD1. Germline V lookup: CDR1 MNHNY, CDR2 SVGAGI (reference sequence). The junction had 1 base not matched to a gene; V was cut back by 0 bases and J by 4 bases. CDR3 length: 14 residues.

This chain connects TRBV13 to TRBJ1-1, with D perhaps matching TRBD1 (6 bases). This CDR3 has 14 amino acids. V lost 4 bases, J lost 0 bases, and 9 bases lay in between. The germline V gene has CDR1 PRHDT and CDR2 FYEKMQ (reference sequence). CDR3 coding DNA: TGTGCCAGCAGCTCCGGACAGATGAACACTGAAGCTTTCTTT. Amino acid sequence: CASSSGQMNTEAFF.

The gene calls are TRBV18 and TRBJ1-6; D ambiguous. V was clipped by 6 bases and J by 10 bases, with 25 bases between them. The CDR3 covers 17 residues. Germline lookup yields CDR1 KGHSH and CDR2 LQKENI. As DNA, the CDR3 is TGTGCCAGCTCTCTAAAGGAGGTAAAGGCCGCCGGGTCACCCCTCCACTTT. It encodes CASSLKEVKAAGSPLHF. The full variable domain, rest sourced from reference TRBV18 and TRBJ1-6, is NAGVMQNPRHLVRRRGQEARLRCSPMKGHSHVYWYRQLPEEGLKFMVYLQKENIIDESGMPKERFSAEFPKEGPSILRIQQVVRGDSAAYFCASSLKEVKAAGSPLHFGNGTRLTVT.

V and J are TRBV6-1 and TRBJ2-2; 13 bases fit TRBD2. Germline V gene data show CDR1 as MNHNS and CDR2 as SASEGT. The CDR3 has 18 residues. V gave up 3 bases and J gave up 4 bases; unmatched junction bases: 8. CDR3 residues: CASSDELAGGLSTGELFF. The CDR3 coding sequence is TGTGCCAGCAGTGATGAACTAGCGGGGGGGCTGTCCACCGGGGAGCTGTTTTTT.

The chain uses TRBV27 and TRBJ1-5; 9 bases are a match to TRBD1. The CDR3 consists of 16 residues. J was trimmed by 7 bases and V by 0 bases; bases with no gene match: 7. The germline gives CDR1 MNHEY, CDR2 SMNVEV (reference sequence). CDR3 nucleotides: TGTGCCAGCAGTTTATCGGGGGACAGGGCTGAACAGCCCCAGCATTTT. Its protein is CASSLSGDRAEQPQHF.

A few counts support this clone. CDR3 protein: CASSLGSEQYF. The DNA for the CDR3 is TGTGCCAGCAGTTTAGGGTCCGAGCAGTACTTC. V is TRBV12-3 or TRBV12-4 and J is TRBJ2-7, with D unclear. The ends were cut back, 1 base at V and 6 bases at J, with 4 bases in the middle. CDR3 length: 11 amino acids.

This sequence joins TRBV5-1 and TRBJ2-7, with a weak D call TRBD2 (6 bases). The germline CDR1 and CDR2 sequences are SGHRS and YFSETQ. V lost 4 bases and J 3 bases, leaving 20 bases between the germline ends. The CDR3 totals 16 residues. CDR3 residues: CASSDGHYAGSYEQYF. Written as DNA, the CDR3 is TGCGCCAGCAGCGACGGACACTACGCGGGGAGCTACGAGCAGTACTTC.

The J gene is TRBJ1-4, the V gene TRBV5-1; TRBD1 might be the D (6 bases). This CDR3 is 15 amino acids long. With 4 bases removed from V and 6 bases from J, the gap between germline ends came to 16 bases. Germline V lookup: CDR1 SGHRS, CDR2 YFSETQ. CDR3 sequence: CASSGGHQGDEKLFF. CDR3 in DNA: TGCGCCAGCAGCGGGGGACACCAAGGGGATGAAAAACTGTTTTTT.

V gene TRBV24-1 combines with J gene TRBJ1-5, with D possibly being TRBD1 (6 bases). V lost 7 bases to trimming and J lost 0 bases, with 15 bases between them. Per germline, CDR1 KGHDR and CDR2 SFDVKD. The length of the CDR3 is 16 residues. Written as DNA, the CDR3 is TGTGCCACCAGGCGAGGACAGTGGTATAGCAATCAGCCCCAGCATTTT. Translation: CATRRGQWYSNQPQHF.

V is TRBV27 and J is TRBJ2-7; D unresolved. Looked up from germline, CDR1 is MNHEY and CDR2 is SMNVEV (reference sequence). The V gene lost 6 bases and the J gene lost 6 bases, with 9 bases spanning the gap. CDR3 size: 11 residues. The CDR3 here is CASRSAGEQYF. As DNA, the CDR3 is TGTGCCAGCAGGAGCGCCGGCGAGCAGTACTTC.

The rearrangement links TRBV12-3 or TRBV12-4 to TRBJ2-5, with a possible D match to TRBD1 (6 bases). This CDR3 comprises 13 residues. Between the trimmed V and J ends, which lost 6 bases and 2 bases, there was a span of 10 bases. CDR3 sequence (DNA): TGTGCCAGCAGGGGAACAGGGCAAGAGACCCAGTACTTC. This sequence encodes CASRGTGQETQYF.